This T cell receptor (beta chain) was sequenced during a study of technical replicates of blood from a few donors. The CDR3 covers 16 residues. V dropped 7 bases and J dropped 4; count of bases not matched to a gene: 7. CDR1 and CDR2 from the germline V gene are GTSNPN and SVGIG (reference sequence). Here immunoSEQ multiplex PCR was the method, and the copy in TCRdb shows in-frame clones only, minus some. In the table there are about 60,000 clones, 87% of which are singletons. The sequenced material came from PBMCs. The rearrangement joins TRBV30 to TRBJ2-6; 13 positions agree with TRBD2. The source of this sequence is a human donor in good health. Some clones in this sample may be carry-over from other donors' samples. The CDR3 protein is CASGLAGVGGANVLTF. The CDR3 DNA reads TGTGCCTCCGGACTAGCGGGAGTAGGCGGGGCCAACGTCCTGACTTTC. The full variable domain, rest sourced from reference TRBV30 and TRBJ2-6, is SQTIHQWPATLVQPVGSPLSLECTVEGTSNPNLYWYRQAAGRGLQLLFYSVGIGQISSEVPQNLSASRPQDRQFILSSKKLLLSDSGFYLCASGLAGVGGANVLTFGAGSRLTVL.